Listed below are T cell receptor beta chains from one sample, sequenced in a study of CXCR3-negative and CXCR3-positive naive CD8 T cells. No DNA is given; TCRdb re-called the 5' RACE reads and lists each CDR3 protein once. This sample's table has 40,000 to 45,000 distinct CDR3 sequences. The sequenced sample was memory CD8+ T cells from blood. These receptors all stem from a human donor in good health. Some clones in this sample may be carry-over from other donors' samples. Both conserved end residues are part of each CDR3. A row's size may be missing; if present it is once, few, many or a size class.

abundance | j_gene | v_gene | len | CDR3aa
- | TRBJ1-6 | TRBV6-5 | 12 | CASSMTASPLHF
- | TRBJ2-5 | TRBV7-6 | 15 | CASSPRWGPQETQYF
- | TRBJ1-5 | TRBV28 | 15 | CASSFYRDSNQPQHF
- | TRBJ1-1 | TRBV12-3/TRBV12-4 | 14 | CASLGTGGYTEAFF
- | TRBJ2-1 | TRBV7-2 | 15 | CASSLVATANNEQFF
- | TRBJ2-7 | TRBV7-8 | 13 | CASSSRAYYEQYF
- | TRBJ2-2 | TRBV6-5 | 15 | CASSVDRGKSGELFF
- | TRBJ2-7 | TRBV7-2 | 17 | CASSSPVTGIGVYEQYF
- | TRBJ2-7 | TRBV29-1 | 15 | CSVEVLFGQAYEQYF
- | TRBJ2-1 | TRBV7-3 | 14 | CASSLSGPGNEQFF
- | TRBJ1-2 | TRBV29-1 | 14 | CSVDHSGGGYGYTF
- | TRBJ2-5 | TRBV7-9 | 13 | CASSSRDQETQYF
- | TRBJ1-1 | TRBV29-1 | 12 | CSGRSLVTEAFF
- | TRBJ1-1 | TRBV12-3/TRBV12-4 | 16 | CASSATPGTAATEAFF
- | TRBJ2-7 | TRBV11-1 | 16 | CASSLTGGTGLYEQNF
- | TRBJ2-5 | TRBV6-6 | 12 | CASSYPDSTQYF
- | TRBJ2-3 | TRBV4-3 | 14 | CASSQDQSVDTQYF
medium-sized | TRBJ1-1 | TRBV7-6 | 13 | CASSLLENTEAFF
- | TRBJ2-1 | TRBV6-5 | 13 | CASNMGPGIEQFF
- | TRBJ2-3 | TRBV27 | 12 | CATTGSPDTQYF
- | TRBJ2-7 | TRBV28 | 13 | CASSLASDYEQYF
- | TRBJ2-2 | TRBV7-3 | 17 | CASSLIAVRQNTGELFF
- | TRBJ1-1 | TRBV28 | 14 | CASSPNRENTEAFF
- | TRBJ2-7 | TRBV7-2 | 14 | CASSSPGQTYEQYF
- | TRBJ2-1 | TRBV4-3 | 17 | CASSQETSGSSYNEQFF
- | TRBJ1-1 | TRBV7-9 | 14 | CASSLAGWQPEAFF
- | TRBJ2-7 | TRBV29-1 | 13 | CSVDTQGSNEQYF
- | TRBJ2-7 | TRBV12-3/TRBV12-4 | 14 | CASTPGLYFGEQYF
- | TRBJ1-1 | TRBV5-1 | 19 | CASSLAVGRGGYQETEAFF
- | TRBJ2-7 | TRBV7-9 | 14 | CASSSGTAQYEQYF
- | TRBJ2-1 | TRBV5-1 | 15 | CASSLGQNIYNEQFF
medium-sized | TRBJ2-3 | TRBV6-4 | 16 | CASSDSSRGSTDTQYF
- | TRBJ2-5 | TRBV23-1 | 13 | CASTTRNQETQYF
- | TRBJ2-7 | TRBV27 | 13 | CASSLLGQNEQYF
- | TRBJ2-7 | TRBV29-1 | 12 | CSVAGAPYEQYF
- | TRBJ2-7 | TRBV29-1 | 13 | CSVEGTGLAEQYF
- | TRBJ1-2 | TRBV14 | 13 | CASSIPQGSGYTF
- | TRBJ2-7 | TRBV29-1 | 15 | CSVLSGQGADYEQYF